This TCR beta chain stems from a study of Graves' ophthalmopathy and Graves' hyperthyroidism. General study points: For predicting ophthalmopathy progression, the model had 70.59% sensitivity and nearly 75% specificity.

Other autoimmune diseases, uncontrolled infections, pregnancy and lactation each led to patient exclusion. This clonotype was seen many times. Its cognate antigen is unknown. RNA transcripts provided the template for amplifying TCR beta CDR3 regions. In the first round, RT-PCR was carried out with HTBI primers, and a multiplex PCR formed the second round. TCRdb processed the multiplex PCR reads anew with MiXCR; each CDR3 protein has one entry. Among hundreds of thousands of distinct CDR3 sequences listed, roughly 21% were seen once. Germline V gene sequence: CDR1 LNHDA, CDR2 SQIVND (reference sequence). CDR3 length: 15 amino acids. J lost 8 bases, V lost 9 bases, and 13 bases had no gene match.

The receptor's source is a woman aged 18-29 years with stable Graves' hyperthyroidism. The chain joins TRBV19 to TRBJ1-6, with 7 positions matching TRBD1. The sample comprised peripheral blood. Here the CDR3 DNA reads TGTGCCAGCCGGGACAGCGCGAATCGGGATTCACCCCTCCACTTT. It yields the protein CASRDSANRDSPLHF.